This TCR beta chain is from a study of blood T cell repertoires in COVID-19. Study details: The samples span acute and convalescent COVID-19 from the United States, Italy and Spain. Sample material is recorded as cDNA or gDNA derived from T cells, B-cell-depleted T cells, or PBMCs.

Germline CDR1 reads SGHRS; CDR2 reads YFSETQ. The CDR3 totals 16 residues. V lost 0 bases and J lost 2; bases outside the gene matches: 2. Original methodology: By means of reference gene primer amplification, nucleated cell counts were estimated. Generated by immunoSEQ multiplex PCR, the TCRdb table keeps only in-frame clones and is missing some. D and trimming come from the DNA, and the V and J calls and clone size come from that table. The repertoire holds 100,000 to 120,000 clones, with about 80% as singletons. This TCR was sampled from a woman aged 80 or older with acute or convalescent COVID-19. The genes are TRBV5-1 and TRBJ2-1; 10 bases are shared with TRBD2. The specimen sequenced was peripheral blood. The CDR3 coding sequence is TGCGCCAGCAGCTTGGCTAGCGGGGGAACCTACAATGAGCAGTTCTTC. Translation: CASSLASGGTYNEQFF.